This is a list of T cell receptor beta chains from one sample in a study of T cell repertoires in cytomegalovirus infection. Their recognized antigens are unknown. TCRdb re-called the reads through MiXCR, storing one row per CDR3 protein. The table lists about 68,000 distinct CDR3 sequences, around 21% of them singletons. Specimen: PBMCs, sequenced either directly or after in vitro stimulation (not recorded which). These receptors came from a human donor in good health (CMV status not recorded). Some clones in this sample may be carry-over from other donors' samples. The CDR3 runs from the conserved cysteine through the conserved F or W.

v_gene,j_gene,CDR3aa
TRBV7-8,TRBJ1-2,CASSLNAAGGVYGYTF
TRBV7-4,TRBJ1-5,CASSRRSHYSNQPQHF
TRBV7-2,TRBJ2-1,CASSLEATKGAYNEQFF
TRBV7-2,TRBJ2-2,CASSLEFSSGTLSRELFF
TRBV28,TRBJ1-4,CASIGPNSSEF
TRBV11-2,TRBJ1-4,CASSFPGQNEKLFF
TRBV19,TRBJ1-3,CASSRPRVSPVSGNTIYF
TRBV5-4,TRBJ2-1,CASSLVIGPEQFF
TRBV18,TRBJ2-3,CASSPFEGSHTDTQYF
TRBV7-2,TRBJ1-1,CASSPQGGPTEAFF
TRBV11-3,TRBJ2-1,CASSLDHYNEQFF
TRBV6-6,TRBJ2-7,CASCYGSSYEQYF
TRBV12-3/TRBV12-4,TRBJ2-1,CASTGRPSGEDEQFF
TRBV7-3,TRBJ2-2,CASSLSGRNTGELFF
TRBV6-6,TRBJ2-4,CASTLAGENIQYF
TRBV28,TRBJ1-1,CASSQSGGRTEAFF
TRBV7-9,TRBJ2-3,CASVPGTSGSDTQYF
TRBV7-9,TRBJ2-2,CASSQGAAGELFF
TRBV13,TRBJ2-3,CASSAGVARLTDTQYF
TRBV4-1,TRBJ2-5,CASSPGPLETQYF
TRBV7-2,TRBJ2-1,CASSLVSHEQFF
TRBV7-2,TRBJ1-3,CASSARTTGFSGNTIYF
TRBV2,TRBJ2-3,CASTPRGGLDTQYF
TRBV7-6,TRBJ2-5,CASSLNPLEGAQYF
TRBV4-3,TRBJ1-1,CASSLLRGGNTEAFF
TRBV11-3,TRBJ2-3,CASSFRAPGDTQYF
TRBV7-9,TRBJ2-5,CASSLGGQGVETQYF
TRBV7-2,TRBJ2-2,CASSHGGFRTGELFF
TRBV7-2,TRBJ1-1,CASTLQGRVTEAFF
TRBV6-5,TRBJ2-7,CASRSRGVSSYEQYF
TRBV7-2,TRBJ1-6,CASSPTASPLHF
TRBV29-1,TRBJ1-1,CSVVFVWGAEAFF
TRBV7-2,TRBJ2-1,CASSLLVSYNEQFF
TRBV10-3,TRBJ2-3,CAISPGPLSF
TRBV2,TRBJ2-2,CASSVRVVTGELFF
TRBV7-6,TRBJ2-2,CASRAGTGVTGELFF
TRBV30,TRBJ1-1,CALGVRAATEAFF
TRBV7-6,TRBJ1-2,CASSPDRTVYGYTF
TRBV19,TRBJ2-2,CASSGQGAGTGELFF
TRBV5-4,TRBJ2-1,CASSPERERIYNEQFF
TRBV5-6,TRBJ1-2,CASSNEGGYGYTF